Listed below are T cell receptor beta chains from one sample, sequenced in a study of T-cell memory formation after mild COVID-19. MiXCR, run by TCRdb on the 5' RACE reads, gives a single entry per CDR3 protein. Of around 440,000 distinct CDR3 sequences detected, roughly 18% appear once; the ten largest clones hold 12%. The specimen sequenced was PBMCs or a T cell subset sorted from them (not recorded which). These receptors were collected from an adult woman who had mild COVID-19 (a few samples of this study predate the infection). Cell type and time point are not known. The CDR3 runs from the conserved cysteine through the conserved F or W. The order of the fields is V gene, clone size, D gene, J gene, CDR3 DNA, CDR3 protein. D genes are given only for firm matches. A row's size may be missing; if present it is once, few, many or a size class.

>TRBV7-6|NA|NA|TRBJ2-7
TGTGCCAGCAGCTTAGGAGGAGGAATAGGCTCCTACGAGCAGTACTTC
CASSLGGGIGSYEQYF
>TRBV4-2|few|TRBD1|TRBJ1-5
TGTGCCAGCAGCCCGGGGGCAGGGGGTCAGCCCCAGCATTTT
CASSPGAGGQPQHF
>TRBV5-1|NA|NA|TRBJ2-7
TGCGCCAGCAGGCTCCAGGGGTCCTACGAGCAGTACTTC
CASRLQGSYEQYF
>TRBV7-9|few|NA|TRBJ2-5
TGTGCCAGCAGCTTAGTCATCCAAGAGACCCAGTACTTC
CASSLVIQETQYF
>TRBV20-1|NA|NA|TRBJ2-7
TGCAGTGCCTGGGCGCGGGATAGCTCCTACGAGCAGTACTTC
CSAWARDSSYEQYF
>TRBV24-1|NA|NA|TRBJ2-1
TGTGCCACCAGTGACGGGGCAGGGGGGTTTGATGAGCAGTTCTTC
CATSDGAGGFDEQFF
>TRBV4-3|NA|TRBD2|TRBJ2-7
TGCGCCAGCAGCCAAGGACTAGCGACTACCTACGAGCAGTACTTC
CASSQGLATTYEQYF
>TRBV5-1|few|TRBD2|TRBJ2-5
TGCGCCAGCAGTCGGATTGGCGGGGGGAACCAAGAGACCCAGTACTTC
CASSRIGGGNQETQYF
>TRBV7-2|NA|NA|TRBJ2-5
TGTGCCAGCAGCTTAGCCCCCCCCGGGGGTCTACAAGAGACCCAGTACTTC
CASSLAPPGGLQETQYF
>TRBV30|few|NA|TRBJ2-7
TGTGCCTGGAGTTGGTCGGGGCTCTACGAGCAGTACTTC
CAWSWSGLYEQYF
>TRBV12-3/TRBV12-4|NA|NA|TRBJ2-3
TGTGCCAGCAGTTTGACCGTCCCCTCCGTCGGGGATACGCAGTATTTT
CASSLTVPSVGDTQYF
>TRBV7-9|few|TRBD1|TRBJ1-6
TGTGCCAGCAGCTTTATCCGGGACAGGTTGGAATCACCCCTCCACTTT
CASSFIRDRLESPLHF
>TRBV15|many|TRBD1|TRBJ2-7
TGTGCCACCAGCCCCCGGACAGGACACTACGAGCAGTACTTC
CATSPRTGHYEQYF
>TRBV20-1|few|NA|TRBJ2-3
TGCAGTGCTAGAGGAGGGGGGTGGACAGATACGCAGTATTTT
CSARGGGWTDTQYF
>TRBV18|few|TRBD1|TRBJ1-1
TGTGCCAGCTCACCACCGGGACAGGGGGTAGGCACTGAAGCTTTCTTT
CASSPPGQGVGTEAFF
>TRBV18|few|NA|TRBJ2-6
TGTGCCAGCTCACCAAAGCAGACTCCTGGGGCCAACGTCCTGACTTTC
CASSPKQTPGANVLTF
>TRBV7-9|NA|TRBD1|TRBJ2-7
TGTGCCAGCAGCCCCCGGGACAGGGGCCTCTACGAGCAGTACTTC
CASSPRDRGLYEQYF
>TRBV7-2|NA|NA|TRBJ2-7
TGTGCCAGCAGCTTATTACAGGGAGGCGAGCAGTACTTC
CASSLLQGGEQYF
>TRBV9|NA|NA|TRBJ2-1
TGTGCCAGCAGCGTCCTTGTAAGTCTGGATGAGCAGTTCTTC
CASSVLVSLDEQFF
>TRBV5-1|many|NA|TRBJ2-6
TGCGCCAGCAGCCCCTTCCCCTCTGGGGCCAACGTCCTGACTTTC
CASSPFPSGANVLTF
>TRBV6-1|few|NA|TRBJ1-1
TGTGCCAGCAGTGTTCTGGCGAACACTGAAGCTTTCTTT
CASSVLANTEAFF
>TRBV7-9|many|NA|TRBJ2-3
TGTGCCAGCAGCTTAGCCGCAGGCGCAGATACGCAGTATTTT
CASSLAAGADTQYF
>TRBV15|NA|TRBD2|TRBJ2-1
TGTGCCACCAGCAGAGATAAACTAGCGCCCTACAATGAGCAGTTCTTC
CATSRDKLAPYNEQFF
>TRBV9|NA|TRBD2|TRBJ2-3
TGTGCCAGCAGCGTACCCCTAGCGGGGGGGGCAGATACGCAGTATTTT
CASSVPLAGGADTQYF
>TRBV20-1|few|TRBD1|TRBJ1-2
TGCAGTGCTAGCAGGGGGCAAAGGGATGGCTACACCTTC
CSASRGQRDGYTF
>TRBV7-8|NA|TRBD2|TRBJ2-5
TGTGCCAGCAGCTTACGACTAGCGGGAGGAGAGACCCAGTACTTC
CASSLRLAGGETQYF
>TRBV10-3|few|NA|TRBJ1-5
TGTGCCATCAGTATGGAGCAGGATCAGCCCCAGCATTTT
CAISMEQDQPQHF
>TRBV6-5|NA|NA|TRBJ1-1
TGTGCCAGCACTCTCGGCCCGCGTCGTAACACTGAAGCTTTCTTT
CASTLGPRRNTEAFF
>TRBV6-2/TRBV6-3|few|TRBD1|TRBJ2-6
TGTGCCAGCAGCCGGGACAGTGCTGGGGCCAACGTCCTGACTTTC
CASSRDSAGANVLTF
>TRBV7-8|few|TRBD2|TRBJ2-4
TGTGCCAGCAGCTCCTCTAGCGGGGGGGCCACCGGAGGCGAGTACTTC
CASSSSSGGATGGEYF
>TRBV20-1|NA|TRBD1|TRBJ2-1
TGCAGTGCTAGAGAGGAGGGACAGGTTGACAATGAGCAGTTCTTC
CSAREEGQVDNEQFF
>TRBV7-3|few|TRBD1|TRBJ2-5
TGTGCCAGCAGCTCGACAGGGTCGGAGACCCAGTACTTC
CASSSTGSETQYF
>TRBV5-1|few|TRBD2|TRBJ2-5
TGCGCCAGCAATGAGCGGGGGAGCGCGGGAGAGACCCAGTACTTC
CASNERGSAGETQYF
>TRBV14|many|NA|TRBJ2-3
TGTGCCAGCAGCCAAGATAGTGTCACAGATACGCAGTATTTT
CASSQDSVTDTQYF
>TRBV2|NA|NA|TRBJ2-5
TGTGCCAGTGAGAGGAGAGTCCAAGAGACCCAGTACTTC
CASERRVQETQYF
>TRBV11-2|many|TRBD1|TRBJ2-4
TGTGCCAGCAGCTTAGGACAGGGGGCTCTAGCCAAAAACATTCAGTACTTC
CASSLGQGALAKNIQYF
>TRBV7-9|few|TRBD1|TRBJ2-2
TGTGCCAGCAGCCCAGGGGGCGGAAGTGCCGGGGAGCTGTTTTTT
CASSPGGGSAGELFF
>TRBV30|NA|NA|TRBJ2-1
TGTGCCTGGAGTGTACAAGGGGATGAGCAGTTCTTC
CAWSVQGDEQFF
>TRBV20-1|NA|TRBD1|TRBJ1-2
TGCAGTGCTTACACCGGGACAGGCGACTATGGCTACACCTTC
CSAYTGTGDYGYTF
>TRBV12-3/TRBV12-4|few|TRBD2|TRBJ2-3
TGTGCCAGCAGTTTTCGACGGGGGGGGGTCACAGATACGCAGTATTTT
CASSFRRGGVTDTQYF
>TRBV6-1|few|NA|TRBJ2-7
TGTGCCAGCATCACCCCGTACTACGAGCAGTACTTC
CASITPYYEQYF
>TRBV12-3/TRBV12-4|many|TRBD1|TRBJ1-1
TGTGCCAGCACCACCATTACAGGGGGCCTGAAGATTGTGAACACTGAAGCTTTCTTT
CASTTITGGLKIVNTEAFF
>TRBV12-3/TRBV12-4|NA|TRBD2|TRBJ2-5
TGTGCCAGCAGCCCCTCTCTGACGGGAGGGAGAGAGACCCAGTACTTC
CASSPSLTGGRETQYF
>TRBV6-5|NA|NA|TRBJ2-1
TGTGCCAGCAGTTACTCAAGGTGGAGTAGCGCGTACAATGAGCAGTTCTTC
CASSYSRWSSAYNEQFF
>TRBV6-5|NA|NA|TRBJ1-6
TGTGCCAGCCGACGGAGCTCCTATAATTCACCCCTCCACTTT
CASRRSSYNSPLHF
>TRBV4-1|few|NA|TRBJ2-1
TGCGCCAGCAGCCTGGGACCCCGCAATGAGCAGTTCTTC
CASSLGPRNEQFF
>TRBV6-2/TRBV6-3|NA|TRBD1|TRBJ1-2
TGTGCCAGCAGTTACTCGACAGGGGGGATCTATGGCTACACCTTC
CASSYSTGGIYGYTF
>TRBV20-1|NA|NA|TRBJ2-1
TGCAGTGCTAGTCGCGGGCCTCTCCACAATGAGCAGTTCTTC
CSASRGPLHNEQFF
>TRBV12-3/TRBV12-4|NA|TRBD1|TRBJ1-1
TGTGCCAGCAGTCCACAGGGGGCCTTCACTGAAGCTTTCTTT
CASSPQGAFTEAFF